The entry that follows covers one T cell receptor beta chain sequence. Its antigen has not been determined. No much larger clone is present one base from it, and per-base qualities are unavailable. The data were taken from a study of T cell clonotyping in hematopoietic cell transplantation (dated by TCRdb to 2020 to 2023). For the study in its entirety: Recipient samples taken before transplant were obtained following cytoreduction. In the study, more than 130 blood samples were gathered from approximately 33 consecutive transplant recipients and their related donors. Patient recruitment ran from 2015 to early 2017, and follow-up continued until late 2020 or death. Broader findings and caveats from the paper: Donor and pretransplant recipient Inverse Simpson Index values predicted broader posttransplant TCR repertoire diversity. After transplant, TCR diversity in recipients dropped, and pathologically expanded clonotypes climbed progressively between day 30 and day 180. Sample size was limited, and cells were not sorted, so CD4 and CD8 repertoire contributions could not be separated. Just a small fraction of recipient repertoires overlapped with donor repertoires, and more than 95% appeared de novo at the given depth.

The time point label, read with the paper, signifies: recipient sample about 28 days before transplant, after cytoreduction. Blood from recipients was drawn roughly 28 days before transplant, then again at days 30, 100 and 180 after transplant. Using Nuclei Lysis Solution, genomic DNA was extracted from unfractionated peripheral blood mononuclear cells that were either fresh or cryopreserved. The CDR3 spans 13 residues, from the cysteine through the phenylalanine. The sequence is cut down to CDR3 DNA, 39 bases in frame from base 1. V drops 5 bases and J drops 5 bases, leaving 13 bases in between. In the germline V gene, CDR1 corresponds to SGHTS and CDR2 to YDEGEE. With the immunoSEQ assay, which is a bias-controlled multiplex PCR relying on V- and J-specific primers, TCR beta CDR3 regions were amplified from genomic DNA. A second PCR step added a proprietary barcode and Illumina adapter sequences to the CDR3 amplicons. An Illumina MiSeq instrument was used for sequencing of the CDR3 libraries. As for the authors' bioinformatics: Export and quality control were handled in immunoSEQ Analyzer 3.0, while downstream analyses relied on R Bioconductor and Immunarch. Only productive rearrangements in the normalized downsampled data set were used to calculate repertoire metrics. In the normalized cohort, clonotypes with more than 5 templates were defined as pathologically expanded. The Inverse Simpson Index served as the measure of repertoire diversity. To capture all clonotypes, the CMV-specificity analyses were run on the non-normalized data set. TCRdb retrieved this table from immuneACCESS and kept in-frame rearrangements only. Not all clones are present; in checked studies, unresolved V genes account for under half, and no reason is known for the remainder. For V, J and clone size, that table is used; D and trimming come from the DNA. In this sample the table shows 25,000 to 35,000 clones, 60% to 80% of which occur a single time. The top ten clonotypes cover approximately 6.2% of the sample.

The V and J genes are TRBV5-8 and TRBJ2-5; the D gene remains uncertain. Sample: peripheral blood mononuclear cells, taken before stem cell transplant. The sequence was collected from a man in his forties or fifties with myelodysplastic syndrome. Some clones in this sample may be carry-over from other donors' samples. The bases read TGTGCCAGCAGGTTACAGATTGGGGAGACCCAGTACTTC. The encoded protein is CASRLQIGETQYF.